This T cell receptor (beta chain) was observed in a study of blood T cell repertoires in COVID-19. At the level of the study: Nucleic acid was either cDNA or gDNA, and it came from T cells, B-cell-depleted T cells, or PBMCs.

Per the authors' pipeline: Amplifying reference gene primers gave estimates of nucleated cell counts. This table comes from immunoSEQ multiplex PCR, and its TCRdb copy is limited to in-frame clones, with some not included. The DNA was the basis for D and trimming; V, J and clone size are from that table. Of 200,000 to 250,000 clones in the sample, about 91% are singletons; the top ten hold 1.2%. Trimming cost V 1 base and J 2 bases; bases outside gene matches: 2. Per germline, CDR1 LNHNV and CDR2 YYDKDF (reference sequence). The CDR3 is 15 residues long. The sequenced material came from peripheral blood. The rearrangement links TRBV15 to TRBJ2-5, with 9 bases that match TRBD2. The source of this sequence is a man aged 30-40 years with acute or convalescent COVID-19. In DNA form, the CDR3 reads TGTGCCACCAGCAGAGGGCGGGGGGGGCAAGAGACCCAGTACTTC. Translated: CATSRGRGGQETQYF.